This is a list of T cell receptor beta chains from one sample in a study of cytomegalovirus exposure and HLA in healthy donors. The assay was immunoSEQ multiplex PCR, and TCRdb's table has in-frame clones only and misses some. The sample consists of over 90,000 clones, around 80% of them appearing once. Sample: PBMCs. Receptor source: a woman aged 18-29 years in good health and CMV-seropositive. The CDR3 runs from the conserved cysteine through the conserved F or W. D genes are given only for firm matches. The size field is filled for only some rows; it gives once, few, many or a size class.

cdr3_nt: TGTGCCAGAAGTTCGGAGAGGGCCGGGGGCTATGGCTACACCTTC
cdr3_aa: CARSSERAGGYGYTF
v_call: TRBV5-3
clone_size: .
d_call: .
j_call: TRBJ1-2

cdr3_nt: TGTGCCTGGAAACGTCTAGCGGGACCTGTTGGGACCCAGTACTTC
cdr3_aa: CAWKRLAGPVGTQYF
v_call: TRBV30
clone_size: few
d_call: TRBD2
j_call: TRBJ2-5

cdr3_nt: TGTGCCAGCAGCTACAGGTTTATGCCCCAAGAGACCCAGTACTTC
cdr3_aa: CASSYRFMPQETQYF
v_call: TRBV27
clone_size: .
d_call: .
j_call: TRBJ2-5

cdr3_nt: TGTGCCAGCAGTCTACAAGGCAACAGGGGGACGTCCACAGATACGCAGTATTTT
cdr3_aa: CASSLQGNRGTSTDTQYF
v_call: TRBV27
clone_size: .
d_call: TRBD1
j_call: TRBJ2-3

cdr3_nt: TGTGCCTGGAGTCTAAACAGGGATCAGCCCCAGCATTTT
cdr3_aa: CAWSLNRDQPQHF
v_call: TRBV30
clone_size: once
d_call: .
j_call: TRBJ1-5

cdr3_nt: TGTGCCAGCAGCGTAGGCGTGGAGGTCAATCAGCCCCAGCATTTT
cdr3_aa: CASSVGVEVNQPQHF
v_call: TRBV9
clone_size: once
d_call: .
j_call: TRBJ1-5

cdr3_nt: TGTGCCAGCAGCTTAAAAGGGACAAAGGATGGCTACACCTTC
cdr3_aa: CASSLKGTKDGYTF
v_call: TRBV7-2
clone_size: .
d_call: .
j_call: TRBJ1-2

cdr3_nt: TGTGCCAGCAGCCTCAGGGGGCTAACCTACGAGCAGTACTTC
cdr3_aa: CASSLRGLTYEQYF
v_call: TRBV28
clone_size: few
d_call: TRBD1
j_call: TRBJ2-7

cdr3_nt: TGCGCCAGCAGTGCGGATATGGGGGGCACCGGGGAGCTGTTTTTT
cdr3_aa: CASSADMGGTGELFF
v_call: TRBV10-1
clone_size: .
d_call: .
j_call: TRBJ2-2

cdr3_nt: TGTGCCAGCAGCGTGCTCCGGGACAAACATAATTCACCCCTCCACTTT
cdr3_aa: CASSVLRDKHNSPLHF
v_call: TRBV9
clone_size: once
d_call: .
j_call: TRBJ1-6

cdr3_nt: TGTGCCAGCAGCCAGTCCAATTCACCCCTCCACTTT
cdr3_aa: CASSQSNSPLHF
v_call: TRBV5-4
clone_size: .
d_call: .
j_call: TRBJ1-6

cdr3_nt: TGTGCCAGCTCACCACAAGTATGGGGGGCCTACGAGCAGTACTTC
cdr3_aa: CASSPQVWGAYEQYF
v_call: TRBV18
clone_size: .
d_call: .
j_call: TRBJ2-7

cdr3_nt: TGTGCCAGCAGCCAGCAGAATAGCGGTACAGATACGCAGTATTTT
cdr3_aa: CASSQQNSGTDTQYF
v_call: TRBV4-2
clone_size: once
d_call: .
j_call: TRBJ2-3

cdr3_nt: TGTGCTAGCAGCCCGGGACAGCTTAATGAAAAACTGTTTTTT
cdr3_aa: CASSPGQLNEKLFF
v_call: TRBV7-7
clone_size: .
d_call: TRBD1
j_call: TRBJ1-4

cdr3_nt: TGCGCCAGCAGCTTGGTACCGACAGGGAGTGGACGGACCCAGTACTTC
cdr3_aa: CASSLVPTGSGRTQYF
v_call: TRBV5-1
clone_size: .
d_call: TRBD1
j_call: TRBJ2-5

cdr3_nt: TGTGCCAGCTCACCAATACCGGGACTAGCTCAAGAGACCCAGTACTTC
cdr3_aa: CASSPIPGLAQETQYF
v_call: TRBV18
clone_size: .
d_call: TRBD2
j_call: TRBJ2-5

cdr3_nt: TGTGCCAGCAGCTTACCATACAGGGTGGAGACCCAGTACTTC
cdr3_aa: CASSLPYRVETQYF
v_call: TRBV11-2
clone_size: .
d_call: .
j_call: TRBJ2-5

cdr3_nt: TGTGCCACCAGCAGAGATTCAGTGGTCACCGGGGAGCTGTTTTTT
cdr3_aa: CATSRDSVVTGELFF
v_call: TRBV15
clone_size: .
d_call: .
j_call: TRBJ2-2

cdr3_nt: TGTGCCAGCAGCGCAGACCCTCTGAGGGCCACTGAAGCTTTCTTT
cdr3_aa: CASSADPLRATEAFF
v_call: TRBV7-8
clone_size: .
d_call: .
j_call: TRBJ1-1

cdr3_nt: TGTGCCAGCAGCTTAGTCGACGTCACCGTCGCCGGGGAGCAGTTCTTC
cdr3_aa: CASSLVDVTVAGEQFF
v_call: TRBV7-6
clone_size: .
d_call: .
j_call: TRBJ2-1

cdr3_nt: TGCGCCAGCAGCTGGGGGGACAGAGCAAGTCAGCCCCAGCATTTT
cdr3_aa: CASSWGDRASQPQHF
v_call: TRBV5-1
clone_size: .
d_call: TRBD1
j_call: TRBJ1-5

cdr3_nt: TGTGCCAGTAGTCCGGACCGTTCTAGCGGGGGAACCTACGAGCAGTACTTC
cdr3_aa: CASSPDRSSGGTYEQYF
v_call: TRBV19
clone_size: few
d_call: TRBD2
j_call: TRBJ2-7

cdr3_nt: TGTGCCAGCACCGAAACCGGGGTACTAACCTCCGGGGAGCTGTTTTTT
cdr3_aa: CASTETGVLTSGELFF
v_call: TRBV27
clone_size: .
d_call: .
j_call: TRBJ2-2

cdr3_nt: TGTGCCTCCCCACCCACTAGCGTGGGCACCGGGGAGCTGTTTTTT
cdr3_aa: CASPPTSVGTGELFF
v_call: TRBV30
clone_size: .
d_call: TRBD2
j_call: TRBJ2-2

cdr3_nt: TGTGCCACCTCGGAGGTCTCTGGAAACACCATATATTTT
cdr3_aa: CATSEVSGNTIYF
v_call: TRBV6-6
clone_size: .
d_call: .
j_call: TRBJ1-3

cdr3_nt: TGTGCCAGCAGCGGGGGGGGGATTGGGTTGCAAGAGACCCAGTACTTC
cdr3_aa: CASSGGGIGLQETQYF
v_call: TRBV5-4
clone_size: .
d_call: TRBD2
j_call: TRBJ2-5

cdr3_nt: TGTGCCAGCAGCCGTTCCGGGACTCGTGATTTAAATGAGCAGTTCTTC
cdr3_aa: CASSRSGTRDLNEQFF
v_call: TRBV5-4
clone_size: .
d_call: .
j_call: TRBJ2-1

cdr3_nt: TGTGCCAGCAGCACCACAAACACCGGGGAGCTGTTTTTT
cdr3_aa: CASSTTNTGELFF
v_call: TRBV5-4
clone_size: .
d_call: .
j_call: TRBJ2-2

cdr3_nt: TGTGCCAGCAGCCGAGGACAGGGGGGCTCCTACGAGCAGTACTTC
cdr3_aa: CASSRGQGGSYEQYF
v_call: TRBV14
clone_size: .
d_call: TRBD1
j_call: TRBJ2-7

cdr3_nt: TGTGCCAGCAGTCAGATCTCTCAAGAGACCCAGTACTTC
cdr3_aa: CASSQISQETQYF
v_call: TRBV7-2
clone_size: few
d_call: .
j_call: TRBJ2-5

cdr3_nt: TGCGCCAGCAGCTTCAACAGGGACACTGAAGCTTTCTTT
cdr3_aa: CASSFNRDTEAFF
v_call: TRBV5-1
clone_size: .
d_call: .
j_call: TRBJ1-1

cdr3_nt: TGTGCCAGCAGCGTAGCTAGCGGGGGGGGCACAGATACGCAGTATTTT
cdr3_aa: CASSVASGGGTDTQYF
v_call: TRBV9
clone_size: few
d_call: TRBD2
j_call: TRBJ2-3

cdr3_nt: TGTGCCAGTAGTTTTCACAGGACATGGGACACTGAAGCTTTCTTT
cdr3_aa: CASSFHRTWDTEAFF
v_call: TRBV19
clone_size: .
d_call: .
j_call: TRBJ1-1

cdr3_nt: TGTGCCAGCAGCTTTCCTCAACGAGGTGAGCAGTTCTTC
cdr3_aa: CASSFPQRGEQFF
v_call: TRBV7-2
clone_size: .
d_call: .
j_call: TRBJ2-1

cdr3_nt: TGCGCCAGCAGCCCGGAGGGCGGGGGGACCACAGATACGCAGTATTTT
cdr3_aa: CASSPEGGGTTDTQYF
v_call: TRBV5-1
clone_size: once
d_call: TRBD2
j_call: TRBJ2-3

cdr3_nt: TGTGCCACGACAGAGCCTAACTATGGCTACACCTTC
cdr3_aa: CATTEPNYGYTF
v_call: TRBV7-9
clone_size: .
d_call: .
j_call: TRBJ1-2

cdr3_nt: TGTGCCAGCAGCGCCCTCCATGCGGGCGGATACAATGAGCAGTTCTTC
cdr3_aa: CASSALHAGGYNEQFF
v_call: TRBV9
clone_size: .
d_call: .
j_call: TRBJ2-1

cdr3_nt: TGTGCCAGCACCCCAACCGGGGTCACCTACAATGAGCAGTTCTTC
cdr3_aa: CASTPTGVTYNEQFF
v_call: TRBV9
clone_size: .
d_call: .
j_call: TRBJ2-1

cdr3_nt: TGTGCCAGCAGTCGTACCGGAGGAAGAACGAGTGGGGCCAACGTCCTGACTTTC
cdr3_aa: CASSRTGGRTSGANVLTF
v_call: TRBV9
clone_size: .
d_call: .
j_call: TRBJ2-6

cdr3_nt: TGTGCCAGCAGCTCCGTGCCTTGGGACAGGGGCAATGAAAAACTGTTTTTT
cdr3_aa: CASSSVPWDRGNEKLFF
v_call: TRBV5-4
clone_size: .
d_call: TRBD1
j_call: TRBJ1-4

cdr3_nt: TGTGCCAGTAGTTTACGACAGGGACCCCCCTCTGGGGCCAACGTCCTGACTTTC
cdr3_aa: CASSLRQGPPSGANVLTF
v_call: TRBV19
clone_size: .
d_call: TRBD1
j_call: TRBJ2-6

cdr3_nt: TGTGCCAGCAGCTTAGCGTGGGACAGGGAACTAGGTAGGAACACTGAAGCTTTCTTT
cdr3_aa: CASSLAWDRELGRNTEAFF
v_call: TRBV7-9
clone_size: .
d_call: TRBD1
j_call: TRBJ1-1

cdr3_nt: TGTGCCAGTAGTATTTGGGCGACAGGGAATAGCAATCAGCCCCAGCATTTT
cdr3_aa: CASSIWATGNSNQPQHF
v_call: TRBV19
clone_size: once
d_call: TRBD1
j_call: TRBJ1-5

cdr3_nt: TGTGCCAGCAGCCGGGGGGCCGCACTCAATGAGCAGTTCTTC
cdr3_aa: CASSRGAALNEQFF
v_call: TRBV11-2
clone_size: .
d_call: .
j_call: TRBJ2-1

cdr3_nt: TGCGCCAGCAGCCAAGCGGGACTAGCGGGGCCCTACAATGAGCAGTTCTTC
cdr3_aa: CASSQAGLAGPYNEQFF
v_call: TRBV4-1
clone_size: .
d_call: TRBD2
j_call: TRBJ2-1

cdr3_nt: TGTGCCAGCAGCAGCACCGCACAGGGTCCTTTACAACCCCAGCATTTT
cdr3_aa: CASSSTAQGPLQPQHF
v_call: TRBV7-8
clone_size: .
d_call: .
j_call: TRBJ1-5

cdr3_nt: TGCGCCAGCAGCTTTAGACTAGCGGGGGGTAGCACAGATACGCAGTATTTT
cdr3_aa: CASSFRLAGGSTDTQYF
v_call: TRBV5-1
clone_size: .
d_call: TRBD2
j_call: TRBJ2-3

cdr3_nt: TGTGCCAGCAGCGAGGGAGTCCCCTCCTACAATGAGCAGTTCTTC
cdr3_aa: CASSEGVPSYNEQFF
v_call: TRBV9
clone_size: few
d_call: .
j_call: TRBJ2-1

cdr3_nt: TGTGCCAGCAGCGTAGGAGGGGGTAGTACCGGGGAGCTGTTTTTT
cdr3_aa: CASSVGGGSTGELFF
v_call: TRBV9
clone_size: .
d_call: .
j_call: TRBJ2-2

cdr3_nt: TGCGCCAGCAGTGATGATAGCGGGCGGATAGGCGAGCAGTACTTC
cdr3_aa: CASSDDSGRIGEQYF
v_call: TRBV10-1
clone_size: .
d_call: TRBD2
j_call: TRBJ2-7

cdr3_nt: TGTGCCAGCAGTACTCTCACAGATACGCAGTATTTT
cdr3_aa: CASSTLTDTQYF
v_call: TRBV27
clone_size: .
d_call: .
j_call: TRBJ2-3

cdr3_nt: TGCGCCAGCAAAAGGGACAGCTCCTACGAGCAGTACTTC
cdr3_aa: CASKRDSSYEQYF
v_call: TRBV5-1
clone_size: .
d_call: TRBD1
j_call: TRBJ2-7

cdr3_nt: TGTGCCAGCAGCCGGGACAGGGGATATGGCTACACCTTC
cdr3_aa: CASSRDRGYGYTF
v_call: TRBV5-6
clone_size: .
d_call: TRBD1
j_call: TRBJ1-2

cdr3_nt: TGTGCCACCAAGGACATTTCGGCGGACACTGAAGCTTTCTTT
cdr3_aa: CATKDISADTEAFF
v_call: TRBV2
clone_size: .
d_call: .
j_call: TRBJ1-1

cdr3_nt: TGTGCCAGCAGCATATCAACAGGGGGCTATGGCTACACCTTC
cdr3_aa: CASSISTGGYGYTF
v_call: TRBV7-2
clone_size: .
d_call: TRBD1
j_call: TRBJ1-2

cdr3_nt: TGCGCCAGCAGCCAAGTTGTAGTGAATGAGCAGTTCTTC
cdr3_aa: CASSQVVVNEQFF
v_call: TRBV4-1
clone_size: once
d_call: .
j_call: TRBJ2-1

cdr3_nt: TGTGCCAGCCGGGGGACGGGGCCCGCCTACGAGCAGTACTTC
cdr3_aa: CASRGTGPAYEQYF
v_call: TRBV27
clone_size: .
d_call: .
j_call: TRBJ2-7

cdr3_nt: TGTGCCTGGAGTGCAGGGCTAGCGGGAGTTTTCGAGCAGTACTTC
cdr3_aa: CAWSAGLAGVFEQYF
v_call: TRBV30
clone_size: once
d_call: TRBD2
j_call: TRBJ2-7

cdr3_nt: TGTGCCAGCAGTTCCCTCTTACGGAGACAGGATCGCAATCAGCCCCAGCATTTT
cdr3_aa: CASSSLLRRQDRNQPQHF
v_call: TRBV27
clone_size: .
d_call: .
j_call: TRBJ1-5

cdr3_nt: TGTGCCAGCTCTTCCGCCGCAGCGAACTTAAACTATGGCTACACCTTC
cdr3_aa: CASSSAAANLNYGYTF
v_call: TRBV18
clone_size: .
d_call: .
j_call: TRBJ1-2